This TCR beta chain came from a study of regulatory T cells in long-lasting Graves disease. Study details: Antithyroid drug intake by newly diagnosed Graves' patients had lasted under 3 months.

Arm-PCR of CDR3 regions and iRepertoire HTBI primers were used to build TCR beta libraries. TCRdb called the multiplex PCR reads again in MiXCR, with one record for every CDR3 protein. The sample has approximately 490,000 distinct CDR3 sequences, around 15% seen once. CDR1 and CDR2 from the germline V gene are SGHRS and YFSETQ. The CDR3 contains 14 residues. V was clipped by 4 bases and J by 6 bases; unmatched bases: 7. Indicated time point: newly diagnosed GD, antithyroid drugs for less than 3 months. PBMC RNA was the source of the TCR library. The sample holds many counts of this clonotype. Its antigen remains unidentified. Findings of the study overall: The study found TRBV28, TRBJ1-2 and TRBJ2-5 favored in persistent disease.

The same data also went into a second study, on T cells in Graves' hyperthyroidism and ophthalmopathy. That source adds: HTBI primers were the set used in a first-round RT-PCR of the TCR CDR3.

The sequence was collected from a man aged 35 to 55 with Graves disease. This material consisted of peripheral blood mononuclear cells (PBMCs), taken at new diagnosis, from a patient treated with antithyroid drugs. This rearrangement joins TRBV5-1 to TRBJ2-3, with 8 bases matching TRBD2. CDR3 sequence: CASSPGGDTDTQYF. CDR3 bases: TGCGCCAGCAGCCCGGGAGGGGACACGGATACGCAGTATTTT.